This T cell receptor beta chain was sequenced for a study of identical twins. Study-wide findings and caveats: Zero-insertion analyses might be partly confounded by invariant T cells like MAIT and iNKT. There were fewer insertions in abundant cord blood beta clonotypes, but memory repertoires showed no such pattern.

In its sample, this clonotype was seen a few times. Its antigen is still unknown. V trimming: 6 bases; J trimming: 8 bases; junction bases outside the gene matches: 12. The CDR3 is made up of 15 amino acids. CDR1 MDHEN and CDR2 SYDVKM come from the germline V gene. TCRdb analysed the 5' RACE reads with MiXCR anew, one entry per CDR3 protein. The table has around 650,000 distinct CDR3 sequences, about 7% seen once. These same records also appear under a second study, on yellow fever vaccine responses in identical twins.

J is TRBJ1-4 and V is TRBV28; TRBD1 matches at 7 bases. The sequenced sample was PBMCs. The source is a woman in her late teens or twenties in good health. The CDR3 DNA is TGTGCCAGCAGCCAACAAGGGGGCGCTGAGGAAAAACTGTTTTTT. Protein: CASSQQGGAEEKLFF.